This entry describes one T cell receptor beta chain. This clone's antigen is unknown. For this mouse receptor, gene names and germline sequences are murine. The CDR3 end is not reached by the read, which stops 4 residues before it; the germline J gene fills it in. Library preparation employed the immunoSEQ multiplex PCR assay. To provide template for TCR sequencing, every sample had RNA extracted and reverse transcribed into cDNA. First-strand cDNA was synthesized using SuperScript III with a 2:1 mix of oligo-dT and random hexamers. A synthetic immune receptor repertoire was used to assess amplification bias, and residual bias was removed computationally. Libraries were sequenced on Illumina HiSeq with 60 bp reads covering the CDR3, read from J toward V. The authors' analysis ran thus. Raw reads were preprocessed to remove errors, and CDR3 was defined according to IMGT conventions as the region from the conserved cysteine to phenylalanine. Clonality was computed as 1 minus the Shannon entropy, with the entropy normalized by log2 of the number of productive unique TCRs. Whether scalp clones were CD4 or CD8 was inferred by matching scalp TCRbeta sequences against CD4 and CD8 repertoires sorted from blood. TCRdb carries this immuneACCESS record with in-frame sequences only. Its versions omit some clonotypes, under half of them owing to an unresolved V gene in the studies checked, with the rest unexplained. Clone size and the V and J calls come from that table; the DNA yielded D and trimming. Listed for this sample are about 110,000 clones, none observed only a single time. The top ten clones comprise around a fifth of the sample.

The data were obtained in a study of CD8+ T cells in alopecia areata (dated by TCRdb to the late 2010s). With regard to the full study: Female C3H/HeJ recipients, roughly 6-10 weeks old, were grafted with skin from C3H/HeJ donors with spontaneous alopecia (roughly 6-13 months old). On the human side, TCRbeta sequencing was run on scalp tissue and on sorted CD4+ and CD8+ peripheral blood T cells from healthy controls and from alopecia areata patients with either patchy or totalis/universalis disease. Scalp clonality was compared across normal scalp (n=4), patchy alopecia areata scalp (n=8), and alopecia totalis/universalis scalp (n=8). TCRbeta CDR3 regions were amplified by immunoSEQ multiplex PCR using 35 Vbeta forward and 13 Jbeta reverse primers. RNA came from the PAXgene miRNA kit for fixed scalp, the miRNeasy kit for PBMCs, and the RNeasy kit for mouse skin. To study T cell clonal expansion in alopecia areata, the researchers applied high-throughput TCRbeta sequencing to both the C3H/HeJ mouse model and human patients.

Summary of the overall study and its limitations: Compared with normal scalp, lesional scalp had higher clonality and more expanded CD8+ clones, particularly in alopecia totalis/universalis, a pattern that suggests antigenic drive. Unlike mouse skin, where gammadelta T cells dominate, normal human skin contains resident alphabeta T cells that get sequenced too, which complicates analysis of the scalp TCR repertoire. Shared TCR sequences between patients were less evident than in mice, which may be partly attributable to HLA diversity in the patient population.

The germline V gene (reference sequence) specifies LGHNA as CDR1 and YNLKQL as CDR2. The CDR3 goes from the cysteine to the phenylalanine over 15 residues. Only the CDR3 bases that were read are kept: 33 of them, in frame from base 1. The junction shows trimming of 3 bases on V and 0 bases on J, plus 8 bases between the germline ends. The chain is encoded by TRBV5 joined to TRBJ1-4; the D gene cannot be named for sure. The TCR was taken from a C3H/HeJ mouse with alopecia areata. The strain in question carries the MHC haplotype H2-k. Sequencing was performed on lesional skin. The CDR3 amino acid sequence is: CASSHLRISNERLFF. The part of the CDR3 DNA that was read is TGTGCCAGCAGCCACCTCAGAATTTCCAACGAA.